What follows describes a single TCR beta chain. The sample comes from a study of cytomegalovirus exposure and HLA in healthy donors. Germline V lookup: CDR1 MNHNS, CDR2 SASEGT. The CDR3 spans 15 residues. The germline V and J ends were trimmed by 3 bases and 1 base, with 13 bases remaining between them. Primers for the PCR totalled 60 Vbeta and 13 Jbeta. Assay: immunoSEQ multiplex PCR; the TCRdb copy retains only in-frame clones and omits some. The data show roughly 150,000 clones, 70% seen once. V usage is TRBV6-1 and J usage is TRBJ2-7, with a possible D match to TRBD1 (6 bases). This TCR was sampled from a man aged 18 to 30 in good health and CMV-seropositive. Input material: PBMCs. CDR3 protein: CASSDISTGSYEQYV. CDR3 DNA: TGTGCCAGCAGTGATATTAGTACAGGGTCCTACGAGCAGTACGTC.